The 8 T cell receptor beta chains below all came from one sample that was sequenced in a study of cytomegalovirus exposure and HLA in healthy donors. PCR was performed using 60 Vbeta and 13 Jbeta primers. Only in-frame clones appear in the TCRdb table, and some are missing; sequencing was by immunoSEQ multiplex PCR. This sample yields under 100,000 clones, of which 65% to 80% are seen a single time; roughly 16% belongs to the top ten. Sequenced sample: PBMCs. These receptors were taken from a woman aged 50 to 60 in good health and CMV-seropositive.

The rearrangement uses TRBV7-8 and TRBJ2-7; TRBD1 might be the D (6 bases). Germline V CDR1 and CDR2: SGHVS, FQNEAQ. The CDR3 totals 14 residues. The V and J ends lost 3 bases and 5 bases respectively, with 14 bases between them. CDR3 residues: CASSFERGNDEQYF. CDR3 coding DNA: TGTGCCAGCAGCTTCGAGAGGGGGAACGACGAGCAGTACTTC. The variable domain in full, with the rest retrieved from reference TRBV7-8 and TRBJ2-7, is GAGVSQSPRYKVAKRGQDVALRCDPISGHVSLFWYQQALGQGPEFLTYFQNEAQLDKSGLPSDRFFAERPEGSVSTLKIQRTQQEDSAVYLCASSFERGNDEQYFGPGTRLTVT.

The genes are TRBV19 and TRBJ2-7; TRBD1 might be the D (5 bases). Trimming took 2 bases from V and 2 from J, leaving 10 bases between them. CDR3 length equals 14 residues. CDR1 and CDR2 (germline): LNHDA, SQIVND (reference sequence). Written as DNA, the CDR3 is TGTGCCAGTAGTATAAGGGGCCAACCCTACGAGCAGTACTTC. It is translated as CASSIRGQPYEQYF.

The chain uses TRBV29-1 and TRBJ1-1; D not resolved. V was cut by 7 bases and J by 4 bases, with 16 bases left in between. The germline gives CDR1 SQVTM, CDR2 ANQGSEA. The CDR3 is made up of 13 amino acids. The CDR3 DNA reads as TGCAGCGGACGGGTGTCCGGGGTCACTGAAGCTTTCTTT. Amino acids: CSGRVSGVTEAFF.

This clone was detected once. V is TRBV28 and J is TRBJ1-2, with no clear D. This CDR3 region has 13 residues. V shed 5 bases and J shed 1 base, with 8 bases lying between them. The V gene's germline CDR1 is MDHEN and CDR2 SYDVKM. CDR3 loop: CASSPRVNYGYTF. In nucleotides, the CDR3 is TGTGCCAGCAGTCCCCGAGTTAACTATGGCTACACCTTC.

The chain employs TRBV6-1 and TRBJ1-1, with D tentatively TRBD1 (5 bases). Germline CDR1 is MNHNS and CDR2 is SASEGT. The CDR3 consists of 13 residues. Trimming pared 8 bases from V and 1 base from J, leaving 11 bases between. The CDR3 is CASRLGGNTEAFF. In DNA, the CDR3 is TGTGCCAGCCGCCTGGGGGGGAACACTGAAGCTTTCTTT.

The genes are TRBV10-1 and TRBJ1-1, with D perhaps matching TRBD1 (6 bases). Trimming cost V 4 bases and J 4 bases, with 13 bases left between them. The length of the CDR3 is 14 residues. Germline V gene lookup returns CDR1 WNHNN and CDR2 SYGVQD (reference sequence). The CDR3 region is CASSGIQGSTEAFF. CDR3 coding DNA: TGCGCCAGCAGTGGGATTCAGGGGAGCACTGAAGCTTTCTTT.

This clone was observed a handful of times. Here the CDR3 DNA reads TGCGCCAGCAGCAGGGGGTCCACAGATACGCAGTATTTT. Its protein product is CASSRGSTDTQYF. This rearrangement joins TRBV5-1 to TRBJ2-3, with a weak D call TRBD1 (6 bases). The CDR3 totals 13 residues. With 4 bases removed from V and 2 bases from J, the gap between germline ends came to 8 bases. Per the germline V gene, CDR1 is SGHRS and CDR2 is YFSETQ.

The chain has TRBV2 and TRBJ2-7, with TRBD2 identical over 8 bases. The CDR3 runs to 14 residues. The V and J ends lost 3 bases and 2 bases, in that order; junction bases with no gene match: 3. Germline CDR1 is SNHLY and CDR2 is FYNNEI. This CDR3 reads CASSEVAGTYEQYF. CDR3 nucleotides: TGTGCCAGCAGTGAGGTAGCGGGAACCTACGAGCAGTACTTC.